The clone carrying this TCR beta chain came up many times. The antigen is not known. The data derive from a study of regulatory T cells in long-lasting Graves disease. Both iRepertoire HTBI primers and Arm-PCR of CDR3 regions were used to build the TCR beta libraries. One entry per CDR3 protein results from TCRdb running MiXCR on the multiplex PCR reads. The data contain 350,000 to 400,000 distinct CDR3 sequences, 15% to 19% of them singletons. Study-wide points: Persistent disease was associated with favored TRBV28 usage and with favored use of TRBJ1-2 and TRBJ2-5. Only a small sample size was used, which may have cut accuracy. Persistent patients shared more public clonotypes (2,741) than newly diagnosed patients (around 1,000).

Specified time point: newly diagnosed GD, antithyroid drugs for less than 3 months. From PBMCs, RNA was extracted and then used to make the TCR library. The CDR3 has 13 amino acids. CDR1 and CDR2 (germline): SGHRS, YFSETQ. The germline V and J ends were trimmed by 0 bases and 6 bases, with 6 bases remaining between them. The source of this sequence is a female donor with Graves disease. The sample consisted of peripheral blood mononuclear cells (PBMCs), taken at new diagnosis, from a patient treated with antithyroid drugs. The chain carries TRBV5-1 and TRBJ2-2, with D unresolved. The CDR3 nucleotides are TGCGCCAGCAGCTTGGAACGGCCCGGGGAGCTGTTTTTT. It codes for CASSLERPGELFF.